This TCR beta chain comes out of a study of identifying expanded T cells in peripheral blood. CDR3 length: 15 residues. With 5 bases removed from V and 8 bases from J, the gap between germline ends came to 18 bases. Germline V gene data show CDR1 as KGHSH and CDR2 as LQKENI. Sequenced by immunoSEQ multiplex PCR; TCRdb stores in-frame clones only, minus some. This sample has 55,000 to 60,000 clones, with around 90% found just once. This chain joins TRBV18 and TRBJ1-4; tentatively, D is TRBD1 (6 bases). The sequenced sample was blood. The source of this sequence is a person aged 18 to 75 in good health. The chain's CDR3 is CASSRAHRTEEKLFF. CDR3 nucleotides: TGTGCCAGCTCAAGAGCCCACCGGACAGAGGAAAAACTGTTTTTT.